This T cell receptor (beta chain) derives from a study of shared clonotypes between healthy human individuals. Clones were read by immunoSEQ multiplex PCR, and TCRdb kept only the in-frame ones, dropping some. Here the sample spans about 1.1 million clones, 70% to 80% being singletons. There are 15 residues in the CDR3. The junction had 8 bases not matched to a gene; V was cut back by 6 bases and J by 2 bases. Germline V gives CDR1 MNHEY, CDR2 SVGAGI. This sequence was found in a man between 18 and 29 years old in good health. Some clones in this sample may be carry-over from other donors' samples. The sample was memory CD4+ T cells from PBMCs. Subset of the sample: CD45RA-negative fraction. V usage is TRBV6-5 and J usage is TRBJ2-3; 7 bases fit TRBD1. The CDR3 DNA reads TGTGCCAGCAGCCAAAGGACAGGTCTCACAGATACGCAGTATTTT. The encoded protein is CASSQRTGLTDTQYF.